This T cell receptor (beta chain) is drawn from a study of CD8 T cells in ankylosing spondylitis. Study-wide points: Characteristic, it appeared, of ankylosing spondylitis blood was a TCR beta motif of fewer than 10 highly homologous variants. Disease-linked clones bore a CD8+ phenotype, appearing relatively rarely in peripheral blood. Disease-linked clones reportedly concentrated significantly in matched ankylosing spondylitis synovial fluid.

The TCR beta libraries were generated through quantitative 5'-RACE incorporating molecular barcodes. Using its own MiXCR run on the 5' RACE reads, TCRdb lists one record per CDR3 protein. The sample has just under 550,000 distinct CDR3 sequences; roughly 13% are singletons. At least ten counts were recorded for this clonotype. Its antigen remains unknown. Sequencing was performed on blood, either unsorted or a sorted T cell fraction (not recorded which). The TCR originated in a male donor with ankylosing spondylitis.

As DNA, the CDR3 is TGCAGCGTTGAACCCAACACCGGGGAGCTGTTTTTT. Protein sequence: CSVEPNTGELFF. The chain recombines TRBV29-1 with TRBJ2-2, with no clear D. Germline V gives CDR1 SQVTM, CDR2 ANQGSEA. CDR3 length equals 12 residues. V lost 2 bases, J lost 2 bases, and 3 bases lay in between.